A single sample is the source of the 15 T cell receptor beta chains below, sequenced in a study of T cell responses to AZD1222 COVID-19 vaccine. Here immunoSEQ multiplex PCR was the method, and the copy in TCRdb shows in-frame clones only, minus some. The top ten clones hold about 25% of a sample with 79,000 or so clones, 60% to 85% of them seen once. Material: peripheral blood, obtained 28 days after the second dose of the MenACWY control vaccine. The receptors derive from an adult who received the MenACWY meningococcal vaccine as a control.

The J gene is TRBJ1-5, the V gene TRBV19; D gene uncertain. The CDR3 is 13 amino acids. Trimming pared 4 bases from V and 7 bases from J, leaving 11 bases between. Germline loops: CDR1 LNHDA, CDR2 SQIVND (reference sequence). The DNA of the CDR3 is TGTGCCAGTAGTAGTCAGCCAGACCAGCCCCAGCATTTT. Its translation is CASSSQPDQPQHF.

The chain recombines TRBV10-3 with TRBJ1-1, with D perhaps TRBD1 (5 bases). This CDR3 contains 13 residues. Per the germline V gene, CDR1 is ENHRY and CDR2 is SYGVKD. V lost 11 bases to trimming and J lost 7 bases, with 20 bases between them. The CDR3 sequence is CAAHGEGVGEAFF. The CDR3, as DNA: TGTGCCGCTCATGGCGAAGGGGTGGGTGAAGCTTTCTTT.

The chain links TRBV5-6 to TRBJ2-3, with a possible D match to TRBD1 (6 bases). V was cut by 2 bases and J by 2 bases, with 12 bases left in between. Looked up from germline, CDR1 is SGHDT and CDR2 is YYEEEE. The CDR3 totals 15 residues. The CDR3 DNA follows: TGTGCCAGCAGCTTCACCGGGACATCCACAGATACGCAGTATTTT. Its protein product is CASSFTGTSTDTQYF.

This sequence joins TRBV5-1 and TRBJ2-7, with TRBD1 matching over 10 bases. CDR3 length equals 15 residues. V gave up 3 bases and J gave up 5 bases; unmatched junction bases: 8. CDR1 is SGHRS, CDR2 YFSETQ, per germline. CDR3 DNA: TGCGCCAGCAGCTCCTCCGGGACAGGGGCCGACGAGCAGTACTTC. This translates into CASSSSGTGADEQYF.

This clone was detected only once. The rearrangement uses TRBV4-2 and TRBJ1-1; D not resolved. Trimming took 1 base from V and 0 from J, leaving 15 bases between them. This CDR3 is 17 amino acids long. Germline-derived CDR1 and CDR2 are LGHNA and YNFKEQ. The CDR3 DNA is TGTGCCAGCAGCCAAGCCCGAATTATTGCTCTGAACACTGAAGCTTTCTTT. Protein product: CASSQARIIALNTEAFF.

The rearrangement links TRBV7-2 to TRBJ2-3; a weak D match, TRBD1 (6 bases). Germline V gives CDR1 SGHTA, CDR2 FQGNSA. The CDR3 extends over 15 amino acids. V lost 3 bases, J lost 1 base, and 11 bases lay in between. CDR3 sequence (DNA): TGTGCCAGCAGCTTCAGGGGTGGGGGCACAGATACGCAGTATTTT. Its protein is CASSFRGGGTDTQYF.

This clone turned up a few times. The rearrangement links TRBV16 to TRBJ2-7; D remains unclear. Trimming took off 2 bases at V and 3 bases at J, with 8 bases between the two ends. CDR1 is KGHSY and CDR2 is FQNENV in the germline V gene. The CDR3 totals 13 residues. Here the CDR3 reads CASSQSERYEQYF. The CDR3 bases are TGTGCCAGCAGCCAAAGCGAACGCTACGAGCAGTACTTC.

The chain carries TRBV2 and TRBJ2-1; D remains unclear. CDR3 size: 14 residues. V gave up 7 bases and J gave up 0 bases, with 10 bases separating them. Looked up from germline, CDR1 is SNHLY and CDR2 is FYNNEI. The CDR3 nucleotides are TGTGCCAGCAACAGAGAAAGCTCCTACAATGAGCAGTTCTTC. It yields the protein CASNRESSYNEQFF. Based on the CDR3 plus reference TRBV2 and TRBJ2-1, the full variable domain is EPEVTQTPSHQVTQMGQEVILRCVPISNHLYFYWYRQILGQKVEFLVSFYNNEISEKSEIFDDQFSVERPDGSNFTLKIRSTKLEDSAMYFCASNRESSYNEQFFGPGTRLTVL.

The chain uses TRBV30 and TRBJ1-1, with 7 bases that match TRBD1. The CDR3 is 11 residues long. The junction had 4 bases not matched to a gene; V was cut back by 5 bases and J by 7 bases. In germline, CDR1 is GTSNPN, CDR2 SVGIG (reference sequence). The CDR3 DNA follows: TGTGCCTGGGACAGGGACTTTGAAGCTTTCTTT. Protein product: CAWDRDFEAFF.

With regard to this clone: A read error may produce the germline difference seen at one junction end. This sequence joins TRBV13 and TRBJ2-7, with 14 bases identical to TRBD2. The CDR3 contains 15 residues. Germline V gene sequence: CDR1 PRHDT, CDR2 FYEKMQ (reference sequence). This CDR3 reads CASSLGLAGGYEQYF. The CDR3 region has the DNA TGTGCCAGCAGCCTAGGACTAGCGGGAGGATACGAGCAGTACTTC. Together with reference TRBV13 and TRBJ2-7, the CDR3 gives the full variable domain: AAGVIQSPRHLIKEKRETATLKCYPIPRHDTVYWYQQGPGQDPQFLISFYEKMQSDKGSIPDRFSAQQFSDYHSELNMSSLELGDSALYFCASSLGLAGGYEQYFGPGTRLTVT.

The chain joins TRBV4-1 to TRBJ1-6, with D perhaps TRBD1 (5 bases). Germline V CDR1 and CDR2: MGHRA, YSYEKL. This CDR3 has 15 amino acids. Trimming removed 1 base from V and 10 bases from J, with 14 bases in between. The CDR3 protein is CASSQGPQGSSPLHF. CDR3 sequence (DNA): TGCGCCAGCAGCCAAGGCCCTCAGGGAAGCTCACCCCTCCACTTT.

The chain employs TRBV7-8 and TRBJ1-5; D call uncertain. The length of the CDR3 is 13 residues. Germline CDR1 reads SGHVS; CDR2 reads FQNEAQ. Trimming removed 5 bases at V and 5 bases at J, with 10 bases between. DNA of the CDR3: TGTGCCAGCAGCCGTGTGGGGTATCAGCCCCAGCATTTT. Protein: CASSRVGYQPQHF.

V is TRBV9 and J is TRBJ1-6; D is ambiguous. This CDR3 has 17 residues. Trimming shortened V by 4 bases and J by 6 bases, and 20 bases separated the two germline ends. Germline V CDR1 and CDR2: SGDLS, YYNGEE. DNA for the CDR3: TGTGCCAGCAGCCCCCGCCACCCGACGGCCTCTAATTCACCCCTCCACTTT. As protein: CASSPRHPTASNSPLHF.

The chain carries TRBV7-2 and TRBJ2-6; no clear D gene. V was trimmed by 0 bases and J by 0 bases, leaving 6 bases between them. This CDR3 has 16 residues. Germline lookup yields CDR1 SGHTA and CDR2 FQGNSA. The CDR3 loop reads CASSLARSSGANVLTF. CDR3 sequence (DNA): TGTGCCAGCAGCTTAGCGCGGTCCTCTGGGGCCAACGTCCTGACTTTC. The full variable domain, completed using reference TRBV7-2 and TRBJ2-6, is GAGVSQSPSNKVTEKGKDVELRCDPISGHTALYWYRQSLGQGLEFLIYFQGNSAPDKSGLPSDRFSAERTGGSVSTLTIQRTQQEDSAVYLCASSLARSSGANVLTFGAGSRLTVL.

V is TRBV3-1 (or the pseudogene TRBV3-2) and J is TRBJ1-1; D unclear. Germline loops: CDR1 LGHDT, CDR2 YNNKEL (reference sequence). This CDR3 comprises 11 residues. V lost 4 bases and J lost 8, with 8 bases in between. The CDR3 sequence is CASSRLGEAFF. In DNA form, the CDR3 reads TGTGCCAGCAGCCGGTTGGGGGAAGCTTTCTTT.